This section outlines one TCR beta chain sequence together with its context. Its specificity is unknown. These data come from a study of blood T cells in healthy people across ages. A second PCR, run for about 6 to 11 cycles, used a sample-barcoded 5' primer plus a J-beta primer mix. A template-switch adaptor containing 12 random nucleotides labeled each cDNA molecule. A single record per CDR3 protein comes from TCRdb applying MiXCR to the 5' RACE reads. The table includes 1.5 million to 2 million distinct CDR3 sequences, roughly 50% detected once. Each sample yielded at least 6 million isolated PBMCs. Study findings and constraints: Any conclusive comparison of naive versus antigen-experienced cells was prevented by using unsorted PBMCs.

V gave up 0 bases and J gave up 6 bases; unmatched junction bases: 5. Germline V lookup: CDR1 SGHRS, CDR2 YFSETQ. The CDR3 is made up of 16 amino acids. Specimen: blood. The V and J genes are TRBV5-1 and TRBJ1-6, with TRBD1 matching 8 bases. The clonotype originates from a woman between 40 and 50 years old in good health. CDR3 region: CASSLVRDRGNSPLHF. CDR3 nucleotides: TGCGCCAGCAGCTTGGTGAGAGACAGGGGTAATTCACCCCTCCACTTT.